The T cell receptor beta chain under discussion was sequenced for a study of shared clonotypes between healthy human individuals. Each subset's genomic DNA was split evenly across several immunoSEQ plates. Unsorted PBMC samples were amplified in replicate PCRs containing 300 ng DNA, some 30,000 T cell genomes. Using ten immunoSEQ deep assay plates, investigators sequenced unsorted PBMC DNA. This table comes from immunoSEQ multiplex PCR, and its TCRdb copy is limited to in-frame clones, with some not included. The repertoire holds about 560,000 clones, with roughly 72% as singletons. The V gene end was trimmed by 2 bases and the J gene end by 7 bases; junction bases not matched to a gene: 3. Germline V gives CDR1 MGHRA, CDR2 YSYEKL. CDR3 length: 15 amino acids.

The sequenced sample consisted of PBMCs. The origin of this receptor is a woman in her 40s in good health. Some clones in this sample may be carry-over from other donors' samples. The rearrangement joins TRBV4-1 to TRBJ2-1; 12 bases are a match to TRBD2. The CDR3 region has the DNA TGCGCCAGCAGCCAAACTAGCGGGAGGAGGAATGAGCAGTTCTTC. Its protein product is CASSQTSGRRNEQFF.